The rows below give T cell receptor beta chains drawn from one sample of a study of early T cells in non-severe SARS-CoV-2 infection. TCRdb itself ran the 5' RACE reads through MiXCR, one entry per CDR3 protein. The profile shows about 42,000 distinct CDR3 sequences, around 7% of them singletons. Source material: whole blood. These receptors came from an adult who was a healthcare worker with PCR-confirmed SARS-CoV-2 infection or an uninfected control (not recorded which). The CDR3 runs from the conserved cysteine through the conserved F or W. D genes are given only for firm matches. Clone size is not always given. Where it is, it says once, few, many or a class for expanded clones.

clone_size: NA
d_call: NA
j_call: TRBJ2-2
v_call: TRBV30
cdr3_nt: TGTGCCTGGAGTCGACCTCGGACTTACACCGGGGAGCTGTTTTTT
cdr3_aa: CAWSRPRTYTGELFF

clone_size: few
d_call: NA
j_call: TRBJ2-6
v_call: TRBV4-3
cdr3_nt: TGCGCCAGCAGCCTTGAGGCGCCAGGCTGGGCCAACGTCCTGACTTTC
cdr3_aa: CASSLEAPGWANVLTF

clone_size: many
d_call: NA
j_call: TRBJ1-1
v_call: TRBV14
cdr3_nt: TGTGCCAGCAGCCAAATGAACACTGAAGCTTTCTTT
cdr3_aa: CASSQMNTEAFF

clone_size: many
d_call: NA
j_call: TRBJ1-6
v_call: TRBV7-8
cdr3_nt: TGTGCCAGCAGCTTGGGGGACGGTTATTCACCCCTCCACTTT
cdr3_aa: CASSLGDGYSPLHF

clone_size: NA
d_call: TRBD1
j_call: TRBJ1-5
v_call: TRBV7-8
cdr3_nt: TGTGCCAGCAGCTTAGCTGGACAGGGGGCCGGTCAGCCCCAGCATTTT
cdr3_aa: CASSLAGQGAGQPQHF

clone_size: few
d_call: NA
j_call: TRBJ1-1
v_call: TRBV12-3/TRBV12-4
cdr3_nt: TGTGCCAGCAGTACACTCGGACAGCCTGAAGCTTTCTTT
cdr3_aa: CASSTLGQPEAFF

clone_size: few
d_call: NA
j_call: TRBJ2-3
v_call: TRBV10-3
cdr3_nt: TGTGCCATCAGTGAGTCGCCGGATACGCAGTATTTT
cdr3_aa: CAISESPDTQYF

clone_size: NA
d_call: TRBD1
j_call: TRBJ2-1
v_call: TRBV19
cdr3_nt: TGTGCCAGTTCCGCGACGGACAGGAACAATGAGCAGTTCTTC
cdr3_aa: CASSATDRNNEQFF

clone_size: many
d_call: NA
j_call: TRBJ1-1
v_call: TRBV18
cdr3_nt: TGTGCCAGCTCAGTGTCGGCACGGAACACTGAAGCTTTCTTT
cdr3_aa: CASSVSARNTEAFF

clone_size: many
d_call: NA
j_call: TRBJ1-1
v_call: TRBV18
cdr3_nt: TGTGCCAGCTCACCACCCACTTTCGGGAAGCTTGGCGAAGCTTTCTTT
cdr3_aa: CASSPPTFGKLGEAFF

clone_size: few
d_call: TRBD1
j_call: TRBJ2-3
v_call: TRBV20-1
cdr3_nt: TGCAGTGCTAGACCACGACAGGGGGTCAGCACAGATACGCAGTATTTT
cdr3_aa: CSARPRQGVSTDTQYF

clone_size: many
d_call: NA
j_call: TRBJ1-6
v_call: TRBV7-9
cdr3_nt: TGTGCCAGCAGCTTACTAGGGGTCTCCTATAATTCACCCCTCCACTTT
cdr3_aa: CASSLLGVSYNSPLHF

clone_size: NA
d_call: NA
j_call: TRBJ1-1
v_call: TRBV5-6
cdr3_nt: TGTGCCAGCAGCTTAGGGCCTCTGGCTTTCTTT
cdr3_aa: CASSLGPLAFF

clone_size: few
d_call: NA
j_call: TRBJ1-2
v_call: TRBV12-3/TRBV12-4
cdr3_nt: TGTGCCAGCAGTTTAGGGGTGAACTATGGCTACACCTTC
cdr3_aa: CASSLGVNYGYTF

clone_size: many
d_call: NA
j_call: TRBJ2-3
v_call: TRBV7-2
cdr3_nt: TGTGCCAGCAGCCCCTGGGGGGGGGCCCTCGATACGCAGTATTTT
cdr3_aa: CASSPWGGALDTQYF

clone_size: few
d_call: TRBD1
j_call: TRBJ1-1
v_call: TRBV12-5
cdr3_nt: TGTGCTAGTGCCCCACAGGGGAGCCCTGAAGCTTTCTTT
cdr3_aa: CASAPQGSPEAFF

clone_size: few
d_call: TRBD1
j_call: TRBJ1-1
v_call: TRBV7-9
cdr3_nt: TGTGCCAGCAGCGGCGGGGACAGATCCCCTTCTGAAGCTTTCTTT
cdr3_aa: CASSGGDRSPSEAFF

clone_size: many
d_call: TRBD1
j_call: TRBJ1-1
v_call: TRBV18
cdr3_nt: TGTGCCAGCTCACCACCAAGGGATCCAGGGGGAGGTGAAGCTTTCTTT
cdr3_aa: CASSPPRDPGGGEAFF

clone_size: few
d_call: TRBD2
j_call: TRBJ2-5
v_call: TRBV11-3
cdr3_nt: TGTGCCAGCAGCTTAGGACTAGCGGGGGGAGAGACCCAGTACTTC
cdr3_aa: CASSLGLAGGETQYF

clone_size: many
d_call: NA
j_call: TRBJ2-5
v_call: TRBV5-1
cdr3_nt: TGCGCCAGCAGCTTGGTTGGGTCATCTGAGACCCAGTACTTC
cdr3_aa: CASSLVGSSETQYF

clone_size: few
d_call: TRBD1
j_call: TRBJ1-6
v_call: TRBV20-1
cdr3_nt: TGCAGTGCTAAACCGGGACAGGGGGATTCACCCCTCCACTTT
cdr3_aa: CSAKPGQGDSPLHF

clone_size: few
d_call: NA
j_call: TRBJ2-5
v_call: TRBV28
cdr3_nt: TGTGCCAGCAGTTCCAGGGACATAAGAGAACAAGAGACCCAGTACTTC
cdr3_aa: CASSSRDIREQETQYF

clone_size: many
d_call: NA
j_call: TRBJ2-1
v_call: TRBV5-6
cdr3_nt: TGTGCCAGCAGCACCACCGGTGCCGATATTAATGAGCAGTTCTTC
cdr3_aa: CASSTTGADINEQFF

clone_size: NA
d_call: NA
j_call: TRBJ2-7
v_call: TRBV4-3
cdr3_nt: TGCGCCAGCAGCCAAGATTACCCAGGGGATTCCTACGAGCAGTACTTC
cdr3_aa: CASSQDYPGDSYEQYF

clone_size: few
d_call: NA
j_call: TRBJ2-1
v_call: TRBV12-3/TRBV12-4
cdr3_nt: TGTGCCAGCAGTTTAACACACCGCTCCTACAATGAGCAGTTCTTC
cdr3_aa: CASSLTHRSYNEQFF

clone_size: NA
d_call: NA
j_call: TRBJ1-1
v_call: TRBV6-2/TRBV6-3
cdr3_nt: TGTGCCAGCAGTTCCTATTCGGTTGGAAATGTTCCTGAAGCTTTCTTT
cdr3_aa: CASSSYSVGNVPEAFF

clone_size: NA
d_call: TRBD1
j_call: TRBJ1-2
v_call: TRBV5-1
cdr3_nt: TGCGCCAGCAGCATGACAGGGGGCGCAAACTATGGCTACACCTTC
cdr3_aa: CASSMTGGANYGYTF

clone_size: few
d_call: TRBD1
j_call: TRBJ2-1
v_call: TRBV7-3
cdr3_nt: TGTGCCAGCAGCTTACACCCAGCGGGACAGGGATACAATGAGCAGTTCTTC
cdr3_aa: CASSLHPAGQGYNEQFF

clone_size: many
d_call: NA
j_call: TRBJ1-2
v_call: TRBV20-1
cdr3_nt: TGCAGTGCTAGGCTCAACAACCAGGCTGGCTACACCTTC
cdr3_aa: CSARLNNQAGYTF

clone_size: medium-sized
d_call: NA
j_call: TRBJ1-3
v_call: TRBV2
cdr3_nt: TGTGCCAGCAGTGAGGGCAGACTCTCTGGAAACACCATATATTTT
cdr3_aa: CASSEGRLSGNTIYF

clone_size: NA
d_call: NA
j_call: TRBJ1-6
v_call: TRBV24-1
cdr3_nt: TGTGCCGCCAAGCCGCCCCTCCACTTT
cdr3_aa: CAAKPPLHF